The rows below give T cell receptor beta chains drawn from one sample of a study of PD-L1 blockade in urothelial cancer. Generated by immunoSEQ multiplex PCR, the TCRdb table keeps only in-frame clones and is missing some. The table has approximately 20,000 clones, around 91% seen once; the top ten hold approximately 16%. This sample comprised PBMCs, obtained around atezolizumab (anti-PD-L1) treatment. The receptors come from a woman aged 60-70 years with urothelial cancer. The CDR3 runs from the conserved cysteine through the conserved F or W. Each record gives: V gene, CDR3 length, J gene, clone size, D gene, CDR3 protein, CDR3 DNA. The D gene is left open where the match is weak. Size values are once, few and many counts, or a class for expanded clones, and some rows have none.

>TRBV19|16|TRBJ2-3|-|TRBD2
CASSRGLAGGPDTQYF
TGTGCCAGTAGTAGGGGACTAGCGGGAGGACCGGATACGCAGTATTTT
>TRBV19|14|TRBJ2-7|-|TRBD1
CASSMDRGTYEQYF
TGTGCCAGTAGTATGGACAGGGGCACTTACGAGCAGTACTTC
>TRBV6-4|14|TRBJ2-3|-|-
CASSEGNEGDTQYF
TGTGCCAGCAGTGAAGGTAACGAGGGAGATACGCAGTATTTT
>TRBV6-5|11|TRBJ2-5|-|-
CASKSRDTQYF
TGTGCCAGCAAAAGCCGGGATACCCAGTACTTC
>TRBV5-1|16|TRBJ2-3|-|TRBD2
CASSLRGLAGADTQYF
TGCGCCAGCAGCCTTCGGGGACTAGCGGGAGCAGATACGCAGTATTTT
>TRBV6-1|13|TRBJ1-2|-|-
CASSERQGLENTF
TGTGCCAGCAGTGAACGTCAGGGCTTAGAAAACACCTTC
>TRBV7-6|13|TRBJ2-7|-|-
CASSPRGSYEQYF
TGTGCCAGCAGCCCAAGGGGGTCCTACGAGCAGTACTTC
>TRBV28|15|TRBJ1-5|-|-
CASSLPGFRNQPQHF
TGTGCCAGCAGTTTACCAGGGTTCCGCAATCAGCCCCAGCATTTT
>TRBV6-1|15|TRBJ2-7|-|TRBD2
CASSLSGSRTYEQYF
TGTGCCAGCAGTCTAAGCGGGAGTAGGACCTACGAGCAGTACTTC
>TRBV5-5|17|TRBJ2-7|-|TRBD1
CASSLAIGGTGAYEQYF
TGTGCCAGCAGCTTGGCAATTGGGGGGACAGGGGCCTACGAGCAGTACTTC
>TRBV6-5|12|TRBJ2-7|-|TRBD1
CASRGQGHEQYF
TGTGCCAGCAGGGGACAGGGCCACGAGCAGTACTTC
>TRBV30|14|TRBJ2-3|-|TRBD2
CAWTLAGGDDTQYF
TGTGCCTGGACTTTAGCGGGAGGTGATGATACGCAGTATTTT
>TRBV7-3|16|TRBJ2-7|-|TRBD1
CASSANAGTGVYEQYF
TGTGCCAGCAGCGCGAACGCCGGGACAGGGGTCTACGAGCAGTACTTC
>TRBV7-2|15|TRBJ2-7|once|TRBD1
CASSPHGTGVIEQYF
TGTGCCAGCAGCCCTCACGGGACAGGGGTTATCGAGCAGTACTTC
>TRBV7-9|15|TRBJ2-7|-|TRBD1
CASSYGTGLGYEQYF
TGTGCCAGCAGCTACGGGACAGGGCTTGGTTACGAGCAGTACTTC
>TRBV4-3|16|TRBJ2-1|-|TRBD2
CVSSQDPSGRYNEQFF
TGCGTCAGCAGCCAAGATCCTAGCGGGAGGTACAATGAGCAGTTCTTC
>TRBV28|13|TRBJ1-1|-|-
CASSLQGGTEAFF
TGTGCCAGCAGTTTACAGGGAGGCACTGAAGCTTTCTTT
>TRBV30|14|TRBJ2-7|-|-
CAWSVQVGFHEQYF
TGTGCCTGGAGTGTACAGGTAGGGTTCCACGAGCAGTACTTC
>TRBV28|16|TRBJ2-5|once|-
CASRPGGPWYQETQYF
TGTGCCAGCAGGCCCGGGGGACCTTGGTACCAAGAGACCCAGTACTTC
>TRBV19|16|TRBJ1-2|-|TRBD1
CASTETGHLANYGYTF
TGTGCCAGTACGGAGACAGGGCATTTGGCGAACTATGGCTACACCTTC
>TRBV28|13|TRBJ2-7|-|TRBD2
CASSSGLTYEQYF
TGTGCCAGCAGTTCGGGACTAACCTACGAGCAGTACTTC
>TRBV27|14|TRBJ2-5|-|-
CASSTGLTPETQYF
TGTGCCAGCAGTACAGGGTTAACCCCCGAGACCCAGTACTTC
>TRBV7-3|14|TRBJ2-7|-|TRBD1
CASSPQTGTHEQYF
TGTGCCAGCAGCCCGCAGACAGGGACCCACGAGCAGTACTTC
>TRBV28|12|TRBJ1-1|-|-
CATEGSRTEAFF
TGTGCCACTGAGGGTTCACGCACTGAAGCTTTCTTT
>TRBV4-2|18|TRBJ2-7|-|TRBD2
CASSQDELSSGRPYEQYF
TGTGCCAGCAGCCAAGATGAGCTTAGTAGCGGGAGACCCTACGAGCAGTACTTC
>TRBV7-3|17|TRBJ1-1|-|-
CASSRGLAAHGDTEAFF
TGTGCCAGCAGCCGGGGTTTGGCAGCCCATGGGGACACTGAAGCTTTCTTT
>TRBV18|17|TRBJ2-2|-|-
CASSPLMAGMNTGELFF
TGTGCCAGCTCACCACTTATGGCGGGAATGAACACCGGGGAGCTGTTTTTT
>TRBV28|12|TRBJ2-7|-|-
CASSSPTSPWYF
TGTGCCAGCAGTTCCCCGACATCGCCTTGGTACTTC
>TRBV5-4|15|TRBJ1-1|-|-
CASSLVGLMNTEAFF
TGTGCCAGCAGCTTGGTCGGTCTCATGAACACTGAAGCTTTCTTT
>TRBV7-2|16|TRBJ2-3|-|-
CASSLNAALASDTQYF
TGTGCCAGCAGCTTAAACGCCGCACTAGCTTCGGATACGCAGTATTTT
>TRBV14|13|TRBJ2-7|-|TRBD1
CASSPRTGSGQYF
TGTGCCAGCAGCCCTAGGACAGGGAGTGGGCAGTACTTC
>TRBV10-2|14|TRBJ2-5|-|-
CASSGAGRQETQYF
TGCGCCAGCAGTGGGGCAGGGCGCCAAGAGACCCAGTACTTC
>TRBV5-1|16|TRBJ2-2|-|TRBD1
CASSTRTGQSSGELFF
TGCGCCAGCAGCACCCGGACAGGTCAAAGTTCCGGGGAGCTGTTTTTT
>TRBV28|14|TRBJ2-7|-|-
CASSRPQRRGEQYF
TGTGCCAGCAGCCGCCCCCAACGCCGGGGCGAGCAGTACTTC
>TRBV6-1|18|TRBJ1-5|-|-
CASSEVFGGLRANQPQHF
TGTGCCAGCAGTGAAGTTTTCGGGGGATTGAGAGCCAATCAGCCCCAGCATTTT
>TRBV10-3|13|TRBJ2-7|once|TRBD1
CAISAGTAYEQYF
TGTGCCATCAGCGCCGGGACAGCCTACGAGCAGTACTTC
>TRBV5-1|15|TRBJ2-7|-|-
CASSLATSPGSEQYF
TGCGCCAGCAGCTTGGCAACTAGCCCAGGGAGCGAGCAGTACTTC
>TRBV2|17|TRBJ2-3|-|-
CASSDDSDRPSTDTQYF
TGTGCCAGCAGTGATGACAGCGACAGACCTAGCACAGATACGCAGTATTTT
>TRBV11-2|17|TRBJ1-1|-|TRBD1
CASSLAWDRGWSTEAFF
TGTGCCAGCAGCTTGGCTTGGGACAGGGGTTGGAGCACTGAAGCTTTCTTT
>TRBV27|14|TRBJ1-2|once|TRBD1
CASSSTGNVGGYTF
TGTGCCAGCAGTTCGACAGGGAACGTGGGGGGCTACACCTTC
>TRBV7-7|14|TRBJ2-5|-|TRBD1
CASSGQAGRETQYF
TGTGCTAGCAGTGGACAGGCAGGGAGAGAGACCCAGTACTTC
>TRBV5-1|13|TRBJ1-5|-|-
CASSTDTNQPQHF
TGCGCCAGCAGCACCGACACAAATCAGCCCCAGCATTTT
>TRBV7-6|16|TRBJ2-1|-|-
CASRAKMRDRSNEQFF
TGTGCCAGCAGGGCGAAAATGCGGGACAGAAGCAATGAGCAGTTCTTC
>TRBV2|15|TRBJ2-1|-|-
CASSSLATQVGEQFF
TGTGCCAGCAGTTCTCTAGCGACCCAAGTTGGTGAGCAGTTCTTC
>TRBV5-1|15|TRBJ2-7|once|TRBD2
CASSPGGPSSYEQYF
TGCGCCAGCAGCCCGGGAGGTCCCAGCTCCTACGAGCAGTACTTC
>TRBV4-1|14|TRBJ1-1|-|-
CASSQGAGDTEAFF
TGCGCCAGCAGCCAAGGCGCCGGGGACACTGAAGCTTTCTTT
>TRBV5-1|18|TRBJ2-3|-|TRBD2
CASSLGLAGGPSTDTQYF
TGCGCCAGCAGCCTGGGACTAGCGGGAGGGCCTAGCACAGATACGCAGTATTTT
>TRBV6-1|18|TRBJ2-3|once|TRBD2
CASSEASPRTSKTDTQYF
TGTGCCAGCAGTGAAGCGTCGCCTCGGACTAGCAAGACAGATACGCAGTATTTT
>TRBV15|18|TRBJ1-5|-|TRBD1
CATSRDGTGGRSNQPQHF
TGTGCCACCAGCAGAGATGGGACAGGGGGCCGCAGCAATCAGCCCCAGCATTTT